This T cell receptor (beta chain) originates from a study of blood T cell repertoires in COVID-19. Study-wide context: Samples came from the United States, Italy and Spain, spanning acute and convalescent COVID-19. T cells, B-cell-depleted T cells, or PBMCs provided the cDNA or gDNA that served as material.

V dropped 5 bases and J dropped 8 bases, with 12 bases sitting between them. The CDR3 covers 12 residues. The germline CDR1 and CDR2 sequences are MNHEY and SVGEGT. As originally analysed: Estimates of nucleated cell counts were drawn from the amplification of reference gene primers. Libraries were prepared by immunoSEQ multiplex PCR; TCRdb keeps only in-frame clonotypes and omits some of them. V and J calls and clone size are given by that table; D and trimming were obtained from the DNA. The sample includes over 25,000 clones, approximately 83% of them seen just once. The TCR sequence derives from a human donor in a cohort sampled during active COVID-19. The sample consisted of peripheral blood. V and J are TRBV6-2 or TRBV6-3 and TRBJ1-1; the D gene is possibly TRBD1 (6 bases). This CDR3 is CASSRLRGEAFF. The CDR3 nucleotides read TGTGCCAGCAGTCGTCTCAGGGGCGAAGCTTTCTTT.